This T cell receptor (beta chain) was recovered during a study of regulatory T cells in long-lasting Graves disease. V lost 3 bases to trimming and J lost 0 bases, with 11 bases between them. The CDR3 extends over 15 amino acids. Investigators prepared the TCR beta libraries by applying iRepertoire HTBI primers and Arm-PCR of CDR3 regions. TCRdb independently ran MiXCR on the multiplex PCR reads; one entry per CDR3 protein. Altogether 650,000 to 850,000 distinct CDR3 sequences are present, around 30% being singletons, with the ten largest covering about two fifths. Time point specified: persistent/refractory GD, antithyroid drugs over 5 years with positive TRAb. Making the TCR library involved RNA that had been extracted from PBMCs. In its sample, this clonotype was seen many times.

The chain combines TRBV12-3 or TRBV12-4 with TRBJ2-5; no clear D. The sample was peripheral blood mononuclear cells (PBMCs), taken when the disease was refractory, from a patient treated with antithyroid drugs. This sequence was found in a female donor with Graves disease. The DNA of the CDR3 is TGTGCCAGCAGTTTTTCCCAAATGTACCAAGAGACCCAGTACTTC. Its translation is CASSFSQMYQETQYF.